The 22 T cell receptor beta chains given below trace back to one sample, sequenced in a study of blood T cell repertoires in COVID-19. Sequencing was performed with immunoSEQ multiplex PCR; in TCRdb, only in-frame clones are kept and a portion is missing. The sample lists 250,000 to 300,000 clones, roughly 87% occurring once. The source material was peripheral blood. The receptors here all came from a woman aged 45-59 years who had recovered from COVID-19.

This clone has a single count. The rearrangement uses TRBV4-2 and TRBJ2-1; 8 positions agree with TRBD2. Germline values: CDR1 LGHNA, CDR2 YNFKEQ. Trimming took 0 bases from V and 4 from J; bases not matched to a gene: 8. The CDR3 spans 17 residues. The CDR3: CASSQESGGGLYNEQFF. CDR3 bases: TGTGCCAGCAGCCAAGAGTCAGGCGGGGGGCTGTACAATGAGCAGTTCTTC.

The chain carries TRBV28 and TRBJ1-6; D unclear. This CDR3 is 12 amino acids long. CDR1 is MDHEN, CDR2 SYDVKM, per germline. Deletions cut 5 bases from V and 12 bases from J, with 11 bases between. The CDR3 sequence: CASSQTRQPLHF. CDR3 DNA: TGTGCCAGCAGTCAGACTAGGCAACCCCTCCACTTT. Full variable domain (missing parts from reference TRBV28 and TRBJ1-6): DVKVTQSSRYLVKRTGEKVFLECVQDMDHENMFWYRQDPGLGLRLIYFSYDVKMKEKGDIPEGYSVSREKKERFSLILESASTNQTSMYLCASSQTRQPLHFGNGTRLTVT.

The chain employs TRBV5-1 and TRBJ2-7; 8 nucleotides match TRBD2. J was trimmed by 1 base and V by 4 bases; bases with no gene match: 7. The CDR3 totals 15 residues. Per germline, CDR1 SGHRS and CDR2 YFSETQ. DNA of the CDR3: TGCGCCAGCAGCCCTCAGGGACTAGGATCCTACGAGCAGTACTTC. Protein product: CASSPQGLGSYEQYF.

The chain couples TRBV5-1 to TRBJ1-1; D ambiguous. Germline CDR1 SGHRS, CDR2 YFSETQ. The CDR3 extends over 14 amino acids. V was cut by 3 bases and J by 0 bases, with 9 bases left in between. CDR3 amino acids: CASSYSTLNTEAFF. The CDR3 coding sequence is TGCGCCAGCAGCTATAGCACTTTGAACACTGAAGCTTTCTTT.

V is TRBV27 and J is TRBJ1-6; 9 bases match TRBD1. The CDR3 runs 19 residues. With 4 bases clipped from V and 0 bases from J, the junction kept 10 bases outside the gene matches. Germline CDR1 and CDR2: MNHEY and SMNVEV (reference sequence). DNA of the CDR3: TGTGCCAGCAGTTGGGCGGACAGGGGAGGAATCTCCTATAATTCACCCCTCCACTTT. As protein: CASSWADRGGISYNSPLHF.

The chain couples TRBV3-1 (or the pseudogene TRBV3-2) to TRBJ1-6; D is unclear. CDR3 length: 16 residues. The germline V gene encodes CDR1 LGHDT and CDR2 YNNKEL (reference sequence). The germline V and J ends were trimmed by 6 bases and 0 bases, with 12 bases remaining between them. CDR3: CASRLIGSSYNSPLHF. The CDR3, as DNA: TGTGCCAGCAGACTTATAGGGAGCTCCTATAATTCACCCCTCCACTTT.

V and J are TRBV14 and TRBJ2-1; 9 bases align to TRBD1. Per germline, CDR1 SGHDN and CDR2 FVKESK. J was trimmed by 8 bases and V by 2 bases; bases with no gene match: 10. The CDR3 is 16 residues long. CDR3 protein: CASSQFRGQGSHEQFF. CDR3 bases: TGTGCCAGCAGCCAATTCCGGGGACAGGGTTCCCATGAGCAGTTCTTC.

The rearrangement joins TRBV7-9 to TRBJ2-5, with D maybe TRBD1 (5 bases). The CDR3 length is 15 residues. The V gene's germline CDR1 is SEHNR and CDR2 FQNEAQ (reference sequence). V was clipped by 0 bases and J by 2 bases, with 10 bases between them. The CDR3 loop is CASSLARVRQETQYF. CDR3 coding DNA: TGTGCCAGCAGCTTAGCCAGGGTTAGACAAGAGACCCAGTACTTC.

The V and J genes are TRBV15 and TRBJ2-5, with TRBD2 as a possible D gene (5 bases). Trimming removed 4 bases from V and 1 base from J, with 19 bases in between. The CDR3 sequence is 17 residues long. The germline CDR1 and CDR2 sequences are LNHNV and YYDKDF (reference sequence). The CDR3 DNA is TGTGCCACCAGCACTAGAGGGTTTTTGGGGTTCCAAGAGACCCAGTACTTC. This sequence encodes CATSTRGFLGFQETQYF.

V gene TRBV6-5 combines with J gene TRBJ2-7; the D gene is possibly TRBD2 (5 bases). The germline gives CDR1 MNHEY, CDR2 SVGAGI. The CDR3 spans 13 residues. The V and J ends lost 6 bases and 1 base respectively, with 10 bases between them. As DNA, the CDR3 is TGTGCCAGCAGGATACCGGGATCCTACGAGCAGTACTTC. Translated, it gives CASRIPGSYEQYF.

The chain links TRBV4-3 to TRBJ2-1; possible D gene TRBD1, 6 bases. CDR1 and CDR2 (germline): LGHNA, YSLEER. V dropped 11 bases and J dropped 8 bases, with 13 bases sitting between them. The CDR3 covers 11 residues. The CDR3 nucleotides read TGCGCCGAAGGCAGGGGCGATGAGCAGTTCTTC. The encoded protein is CAEGRGDEQFF.

The chain carries TRBV18 and TRBJ2-7; 12 nucleotides align to TRBD1. Germline V gene data show CDR1 as KGHSH and CDR2 as LQKENI. The CDR3 totals 15 residues. V was pared by 4 bases and J by 0 bases, with 1 base of the junction left unmatched. DNA for the CDR3: TGTGCCAGCTCACGGGACAGGGGGCACTCCTACGAGCAGTACTTC. This translates into CASSRDRGHSYEQYF.

The chain carries TRBV10-3 and TRBJ2-7, with D tentatively TRBD1 (7 bases). With 0 bases removed from V and 4 bases from J, the gap between germline ends came to 13 bases. CDR1 and CDR2 (germline): ENHRY, SYGVKD. CDR3 size: 15 residues. The CDR3 region is CAISESRQGGYEQYF. CDR3 nucleotides: TGTGCCATCAGTGAGTCCAGGCAGGGGGGATACGAGCAGTACTTC.

The chain is built from TRBV7-9 and TRBJ1-5; D is perhaps TRBD1 (5 bases). The germline V gene encodes CDR1 SEHNR and CDR2 FQNEAQ (reference sequence). The CDR3 length is 13 residues. V lost 8 bases, J lost 2 bases, and 10 bases lay in between. The CDR3 bases are TGTGCCAGCGCCGGGACTGGCAATCAGCCCCAGCATTTT. Protein sequence: CASAGTGNQPQHF. The complete variable domain, with remaining parts taken from reference TRBV7-9 and TRBJ1-5, reads DTGVSQNPRHKITKRGQNVTFRCDPISEHNRLYWYRQTLGQGPEFLTYFQNEAQLEKSRLLSDRFSAERPKGSFSTLEIQRTEQGDSAMYLCASAGTGNQPQHFGDGTRLSIL.

V is TRBV5-6 and J is TRBJ1-1, with TRBD1 as a possible D gene (5 bases). The germline V and J ends were trimmed by 0 bases and 2 bases, with 20 bases remaining between them. The CDR3 is made up of 18 amino acids. Germline CDR1 is SGHDT and CDR2 is YYEEEE. For the CDR3, the DNA is TGTGCCAGCAGCTTGGCCGGGCAGGGAGGGGACGGAAACACTGAAGCTTTCTTT. This sequence encodes CASSLAGQGGDGNTEAFF.

The gene calls are TRBV5-1 and TRBJ1-3, with 7 bases fitting TRBD1. Trimming took 2 bases from V and 10 from J; bases not matched to a gene: 12. Germline loops: CDR1 SGHRS, CDR2 YFSETQ. There are 15 residues in the CDR3. CDR3 in DNA: TGCGCCAGCAGCTTACAGGGGACGGACTCCCGGACCATATATTTT. Protein: CASSLQGTDSRTIYF.

This clone was seen a single time. V and J are TRBV6-6 and TRBJ2-1, with 8 nucleotides matching TRBD1. Germline V gives CDR1 MNHNY, CDR2 SVGAGI (reference sequence). V trimming: 5 bases; J trimming: 0 bases; junction bases outside the gene matches: 3. The CDR3 consists of 15 residues. CDR3 region: CASSRQGSSYNEQFF. The DNA for the CDR3 is TGTGCCAGCAGTCGACAGGGGAGCTCCTACAATGAGCAGTTCTTC.

The CDR3 protein is CASSPVGTSGFHEQFF. The CDR3 region has the DNA TGTGCCAGCTCACCAGTCGGGACTAGTGGATTCCATGAGCAGTTCTTC. The J gene is TRBJ2-1, the V gene TRBV18; TRBD2 matches at 8 bases. Germline V gene sequence: CDR1 KGHSH, CDR2 LQKENI. The CDR3 spans 16 residues. After removal of 2 bases from V and 8 bases from J, the junction contained 11 bases not matched to a gene.

The chain recombines TRBV18 with TRBJ1-5, with unresolved D. Germline loops: CDR1 KGHSH, CDR2 LQKENI. V gave up 3 bases and J gave up 3 bases, with 6 bases separating them. The length of the CDR3 is 13 residues. The CDR3 spells CASSPYYNQPQHF. CDR3 coding DNA: TGTGCCAGCTCACCCTACTACAATCAGCCCCAGCATTTT.

The rearrangement uses TRBV28 and TRBJ2-1; 14 nucleotides align to TRBD2. Germline loops: CDR1 MDHEN, CDR2 SYDVKM. The CDR3 length is 17 residues. The V gene end was trimmed by 5 bases and the J gene end by 3 bases; junction bases not matched to a gene: 6. In DNA, the CDR3 is TGTGCCAGCAGTACCGGACTAGCGGGAGGATTCTACAATGAGCAGTTCTTC. Residues: CASSTGLAGGFYNEQFF.

The chain joins TRBV7-6 to TRBJ2-4; D not certain. Germline CDR1 is SGHVS and CDR2 is FNYEAQ. V dropped 4 bases and J dropped 0 bases, with 13 bases sitting between them. CDR3 length: 16 residues. CDR3 sequence reads: CASSSRLGLAKNIQYF. CDR3 DNA: TGTGCCAGCAGCTCACGACTTGGTCTAGCCAAAAACATTCAGTACTTC.

This clone was seen once. The chain is built from TRBV7-3 and TRBJ2-1, with D maybe TRBD2 (8 bases). Deletions cut 5 bases from V and 2 bases from J, with 19 bases between. The CDR3 runs 17 residues. CDR1 is SGHTA and CDR2 is FQGTGA in the germline V gene. CDR3 in amino acids: CASSPIPGGLAYNEQFF. DNA of the CDR3: TGTGCCAGCAGCCCTATCCCAGGGGGACTAGCCTACAATGAGCAGTTCTTC.